This TCR beta chain was found in a study of T cells in localized non-small cell lung cancer. Study-wide results and limits: A median approximately 57 of the top 100 tumor clones appeared in adjacent lung.

Germline V CDR1 and CDR2: MGHRA, YSYEKL. V shed 2 bases, J shed 6 bases, and the junction held 6 bases outside the gene matches. The CDR3 has 17 residues. As regards this clone: The antigen is not known.

TCRdb keeps only in-frame clones here, not all; method: immunoSEQ multiplex PCR. This table holds roughly 29,000 clones, around 82% found once. The chain has TRBV4-1 and TRBJ2-1; 14 nucleotides agree with TRBD2. The source material was peripheral blood mononuclear cells, sampled before any cancer treatment. This sequence was found in a man between 35 and 75 years old with stage III lung adenocarcinoma. CDR3 amino acids: CASSQSSTSGGANEQFF. Here the CDR3 DNA reads TGCGCCAGCAGCCAATCCTCGACTAGCGGGGGGGCCAATGAGCAGTTCTTC.